This T cell receptor beta chain originates from a study of T cell repertoires in cytomegalovirus infection. Across the whole study: Recently described HLA-C-restricted plus well-studied HLA-B-restricted CMV epitopes were used. It was the public TCR beta signatures that indicated both CMV infection and matching HLA type.

The germline CDR1 and CDR2 sequences are SSHAT and FNYEAQ (reference sequence). The CDR3 is made up of 15 amino acids. Comments on this clonotype: Its antigen remains unidentified. At one of its ends the junction is not consistent with the germline gene, which may arise from a read error.

TCRdb independently ran MiXCR on the reads; one entry per CDR3 protein. The table has hundreds of thousands of distinct CDR3 sequences, about a third seen once; the top ten hold about 14%. Study conclusions and caveats: Summed frequency of public TCR beta families distinguished CMV carriers with the relevant HLA. HLA-C-restricted, CMV-specific TCR beta clonotypes were dominant ex vivo.

Sequencing was performed on cultured CD8+ T cells from PBMCs, taken from culture after CMV antigen stimulation. The clonotype was recovered from a human donor in good health (CMV status not recorded). Some clones in this sample may be carry-over from other donors' samples. This chain uses TRBV7-7 with TRBJ2-2, with D possibly matching TRBD2 (5 bases). The CDR3 region is CASSLGGPPARELFF. CDR3 nucleotides: TGTGCTAGCAGCTTAGGAGGACCCCCAGCCCGGGAGCTGTTTTTT.